This T cell receptor (beta chain) was found in a study of cytomegalovirus exposure and HLA in healthy donors. As for the study in general: The roughly 110 validation repertoires matched the approximately 700 first-cohort repertoires in platform, a later analysis reported. Study-wide points: Cytomegalovirus-associated TCR beta chains were listed, numbering some 170. That first-cohort TCR clusters tended to co-occur in the roughly 130 validation repertoires was found in a later analysis.

Concerning this clone itself: Its antigen is unknown.

These donors were members of the approximately 110-subject validation cohort, a group separate from the approximately 670-subject first cohort. Per germline, CDR1 SEHNR and CDR2 FQNEAQ (reference sequence). The CDR3 loop spans 16 amino acids. The V gene lost 1 base and the J gene lost 4 bases, with 14 bases spanning the gap. Clones were sequenced by immunoSEQ multiplex PCR, and TCRdb holds only the in-frame ones, with some missing. This table has about 160,000 clones, roughly 86% appearing once. This rearrangement joins TRBV7-9 to TRBJ1-3; D not certain. The sample comprised PBMCs. This sequence was found in a woman aged 18-29 years in good health and CMV-seropositive. The CDR3 nucleotides read TGTGCCAGCAGCTTAGACCTTACAGTCTCCGGAAACACCATATATTTT. The encoded protein is CASSLDLTVSGNTIYF.